This TCR beta chain was identified during a study of CD8 T cells in ankylosing spondylitis. Study-wide results and caveats: Matched ankylosing spondylitis synovial fluid reportedly showed significant enrichment of disease-linked clones.

About this clonotype: The antigen is unknown.

TCRdb re-called the 5' RACE reads with MiXCR, one entry per CDR3 protein. The data show some 240,000 distinct CDR3 sequences, with less than 10% seen just once and 6.8% held by the top ten. V dropped 1 base and J dropped 4 bases, with 9 bases sitting between them. Germline V lookup: CDR1 SGHVS, CDR2 FQNEAQ. This CDR3 region has 14 residues. This receptor was obtained from a male donor with ankylosing spondylitis or in good health (not recorded which). This rearrangement joins TRBV7-8 to TRBJ2-3; D may correspond to TRBD1 or TRBD2 (5 bases each). Sequencing input: blood, either unsorted or a sorted T cell fraction (not recorded which). The CDR3 DNA is TGTGCCAGCAGCTTAGTTGGGGGAGCAGATACGCAGTATTTT. It is translated as CASSLVGGADTQYF.